Below, 32 T cell receptor beta chains from the same sample are listed, as sequenced in a study of T cell responses to AZD1222 COVID-19 vaccine. The repertoire was sequenced with immunoSEQ multiplex PCR; TCRdb's copy has only in-frame clones and lacks some. The sample records fewer than 110,000 clones, about 90% being singletons. The sequences come from peripheral blood, collected on day 0 of AZD1222 vaccination. These receptors were taken from an adult in good health.

V and J are TRBV5-4 and TRBJ2-3; 8 nucleotides align to TRBD2. CDR1 and CDR2 from the germline V gene are SGHNT and YYREEE (reference sequence). V was clipped by 1 base and J by 4 bases; unmatched bases: 2. This CDR3 is 14 amino acids long. CDR3 DNA sequence: TGTGCCAGCAGCTTGAAGCGGGGGTCAGATACGCAGTATTTT. Its protein is CASSLKRGSDTQYF.

The chain employs TRBV7-2 and TRBJ2-7, with TRBD1 matching 9 bases. Trimming at V came to 0 bases and at J to 5 bases, leaving 14 bases not matched to a gene. From germline, CDR1 is SGHTA and CDR2 FQGNSA. CDR3 size: 18 residues. Here the CDR3 reads CASSLAHSGTGQLDEQYF. In nucleotides, the CDR3 is TGTGCCAGCAGCTTAGCGCATTCGGGGACAGGGCAACTGGACGAGCAGTACTTC.

The chain combines TRBV7-9 with TRBJ2-2; no clear D. In germline, CDR1 is SEHNR, CDR2 FQNEAQ (reference sequence). The CDR3 contains 16 residues. V was clipped by 0 bases and J by 0 bases, with 8 bases between them. The CDR3 is CASSLAGRANTGELFF. The CDR3 bases are TGTGCCAGCAGCTTAGCGGGCAGAGCGAACACCGGGGAGCTGTTTTTT.

The chain couples TRBV5-1 to TRBJ2-2, with 8 bases identical to TRBD1. V trimming: 0 bases; J trimming: 4 bases; junction bases outside the gene matches: 8. The CDR3 is 17 amino acids. CDR1 is SGHRS, CDR2 YFSETQ, per germline. CDR3 in amino acids: CASSLAPGQERTGELFF. DNA for the CDR3: TGCGCCAGCAGCTTGGCCCCGGGACAGGAGCGCACCGGGGAGCTGTTTTTT. Full variable domain (rest looked up from reference TRBV5-1 and TRBJ2-2): KAGVTQTPRYLIKTRGQQVTLSCSPISGHRSVSWYQQTPGQGLQFLFEYFSETQRNKGNFPGRFSGRQFSNSRSEMNVSTLELGDSALYLCASSLAPGQERTGELFFGEGSRLTVL.

This clone was picked up a small number of times. The CDR3, as DNA: TGTGCCAGCAGCTTAGGGGGTGGCTTGAACACTGAAGCTTTCTTT. It yields the protein CASSLGGGLNTEAFF. This rearrangement joins TRBV11-2 to TRBJ1-1; unclear D gene. The V gene's germline CDR1 is SGHAT and CDR2 FQNNGV. The V gene lost 1 base and the J gene lost 0 bases, with 9 bases spanning the gap. This CDR3 is built from 15 residues.

This chain links TRBV13 with TRBJ2-5; TRBD2 agrees at 10 bases. The CDR3 covers 14 residues. The J segment lost 6 bases and the V segment lost 5 bases, leaving 6 bases of the junction unmatched. Germline V gene sequence: CDR1 PRHDT, CDR2 FYEKMQ (reference sequence). Here the CDR3 reads CASSEQRGGKTQYF. For the CDR3, the DNA is TGTGCCAGCAGCGAACAGCGGGGGGGAAAGACCCAGTACTTC.

CDR3: CASSLVWLTGVGTEAFF. The CDR3 DNA is TGTGCCAGCAGCTTGGTATGGTTGACAGGGGTTGGCACTGAAGCTTTCTTT. The genes are TRBV5-6 and TRBJ1-1, with 8 bases identical to TRBD1. CDR1 SGHDT and CDR2 YYEEEE come from the germline V gene. V gave up 0 bases and J gave up 4 bases; unmatched junction bases: 11. The CDR3 consists of 17 residues.

This sequence joins TRBV19 and TRBJ1-5; the D gene is possibly TRBD1 (6 bases). Deletions cut 0 bases from V and 3 bases from J, with 9 bases between. Germline CDR1 reads LNHDA; CDR2 reads SQIVND (reference sequence). The CDR3 has 15 amino acids. The CDR3 DNA reads as TGTGCCAGTAGTATAGAAAGGGGGGTCAATCAGCCCCAGCATTTT. It is translated as CASSIERGVNQPQHF.

The rearrangement joins TRBV6-1 to TRBJ2-7, with D tentatively TRBD2 (6 bases). The CDR3 covers 14 residues. Trimming pared 3 bases from V and 4 bases from J, leaving 13 bases between. In germline, CDR1 is MNHNS, CDR2 SASEGT. The CDR3 spells CASSEAGTIYEQYF. The CDR3 DNA is TGTGCCAGCAGTGAGGCGGGGACCATATACGAGCAGTACTTC.

The rearrangement uses TRBV7-2 and TRBJ1-2; 7 positions match TRBD1. This CDR3 comprises 15 residues. The V and J ends lost 5 bases and 2 bases, in that order; junction bases with no gene match: 8. The germline V gene encodes CDR1 SGHTA and CDR2 FQGNSA. The CDR3 sequence is CASSPQGGVNYGYTF. CDR3 coding DNA: TGTGCCAGCAGCCCCCAGGGGGGGGTAAACTATGGCTACACCTTC.

The J gene is TRBJ2-5, the V gene TRBV7-6; D is tentatively TRBD1 or TRBD2 (5 bases each). V was cut by 5 bases and J by 2 bases, with 18 bases left in between. Germline V lookup: CDR1 SGHVS, CDR2 FNYEAQ. The CDR3 has 16 amino acids. CDR3 residues: CASSDRDGIVQETQYF. CDR3 sequence (DNA): TGTGCCAGCAGCGACCGGGACGGAATAGTACAAGAGACCCAGTACTTC.

The rearrangement links TRBV5-6 to TRBJ1-1, with 7 bases matching TRBD1. Germline CDR1 SGHDT, CDR2 YYEEEE. V shed 5 bases and J 0 bases; nucleotides not matched to a gene: 7. The CDR3 sequence is 15 residues long. CDR3 nucleotide sequence: TGTGCCAGCAGATCCCAGGGGGGCATGAACACTGAAGCTTTCTTT. Residues: CASRSQGGMNTEAFF.

This chain joins TRBV7-2 and TRBJ2-2, with D perhaps TRBD2 (7 bases). Germline V gene data show CDR1 as SGHTA and CDR2 as FQGNSA. Trimming removed 0 bases at V and 6 bases at J, with 14 bases between. The CDR3 is made up of 16 amino acids. The CDR3 sequence: CASSLAGGRSAGELFF. In DNA form, the CDR3 reads TGTGCCAGCAGCTTAGCGGGGGGGCGGTCTGCCGGGGAGCTGTTTTTT.

The CDR3 bases are TGTGCCAGCAGCTCCAGTCGAGCCGGTAATGAGCAGTTCTTC. This encodes CASSSSRAGNEQFF. The chain has TRBV5-6 and TRBJ2-1, with unresolved D. Trimming pared 3 bases from V and 7 bases from J, leaving 14 bases between. Germline values: CDR1 SGHDT, CDR2 YYEEEE. This CDR3 is built from 14 residues.

The CDR3 DNA sequence: TGTGCCAGCAGTTTACTTAATGAAAAACTGTTTTTT. This sequence encodes CASSLLNEKLFF. The gene calls are TRBV12-3 or TRBV12-4 and TRBJ1-4; D is ambiguous. V was cut by 2 bases and J by 4 bases, with 2 bases left in between. The CDR3 is 12 amino acids.

This rearrangement joins TRBV12-5 to TRBJ2-1; D is possibly TRBD2 (7 bases). The V and J ends lost 7 bases and 9 bases respectively, with 13 bases between them. The CDR3 covers 12 residues. CDR1 is LGHNT and CDR2 is FRNRAP in the germline V gene. DNA of the CDR3: TGTGCTAGTGCCCTGGGGGGGCGTGAGCAGTTCTTC. This sequence encodes CASALGGREQFF.

This clone has more than one count but fewer than ten. The chain carries TRBV6-1 and TRBJ1-6; a possible D gene is TRBD1 (6 bases). Germline CDR1 and CDR2: MNHNS and SASEGT. The CDR3 is made up of 16 amino acids. Trimming took 1 base from V and 8 from J, leaving 15 bases between them. CDR3 loop: CASSEVLGAGDSPLHF. The CDR3 DNA reads as TGTGCCAGCAGTGAAGTTCTAGGGGCAGGGGATTCACCCCTCCACTTT.

This clone was observed a handful of times. The gene calls are TRBV10-3 and TRBJ1-1; 10 bases agree with TRBD1. Germline V gene data show CDR1 as ENHRY and CDR2 as SYGVKD. The CDR3 runs to 12 residues. The ends lost 7 bases at V and 8 bases at J; junction bases unmatched: 4. The CDR3 region is CAITQTGGEAFF. The CDR3 nucleotides are TGTGCCATCACCCAGACAGGGGGCGAAGCTTTCTTT.

This clone has a single count. The chain employs TRBV6-5 and TRBJ2-7; perhaps TRBD1 as D (5 bases). Germline-derived CDR1 and CDR2 are MNHEY and SVGAGI. V was clipped by 0 bases and J by 7 bases, with 10 bases between them. This CDR3 has 13 residues. CDR3 sequence reads: CASSYSAGWEQYF. CDR3 coding DNA: TGTGCCAGCAGTTACTCGGCAGGGTGGGAGCAGTACTTC.

The V and J genes are TRBV7-2 and TRBJ1-3; D gene ambiguous. The CDR3 sequence is 11 residues long. Germline V gene lookup returns CDR1 SGHTA and CDR2 FQGNSA. Trimming removed 5 bases at V and 8 bases at J, with 7 bases between. The CDR3 region is CASSQSDTIYF. The CDR3 nucleotides are TGTGCCAGCAGCCAGTCTGACACCATATATTTT.

This chain joins TRBV7-2 and TRBJ1-1; D not certain. The V gene lost 3 bases and the J gene lost 3 bases, with 5 bases spanning the gap. The CDR3 extends over 12 amino acids. The germline V gene has CDR1 SGHTA and CDR2 FQGNSA. The CDR3 DNA is TGTGCCAGCAGCTTGACCTACACTGAAGCTTTCTTT. It specifies CASSLTYTEAFF.

In DNA, the CDR3 is TGCAGCGTTGAAAGCCGGACTAGCCCAGATACGCAGTATTTT. The encoded protein is CSVESRTSPDTQYF. This chain uses TRBV29-1 with TRBJ2-3; 8 positions match TRBD2. The V gene end was trimmed by 2 bases and the J gene end by 4 bases; junction bases not matched to a gene: 5. Germline V gene data show CDR1 as SQVTM and CDR2 as ANQGSEA. This CDR3 comprises 14 residues.

The CDR3 here is CASSLSSGGVWNEQFF. The CDR3 nucleotides are TGTGCCAGCAGCCTAAGTAGCGGGGGGGTCTGGAATGAGCAGTTCTTC. The chain uses TRBV14 and TRBJ2-1; 11 nucleotides line up with TRBD2. The length of the CDR3 is 16 residues. CDR1 SGHDN and CDR2 FVKESK come from the germline V gene. The V segment lost 4 bases and the J segment 7 bases; nucleotides outside the gene matches: 9.

J is TRBJ1-4 and V is TRBV13; TRBD1 matches 11 bases. This CDR3 is 15 amino acids long. V lost 4 bases and J lost 6; bases outside the gene matches: 4. CDR1 is PRHDT and CDR2 is FYEKMQ in the germline V gene (reference sequence). CDR3 nucleotide sequence: TGTGCCAGCAGCTCGTCGGACAGGGGGCATGAAAAACTGTTTTTT. Translated, it gives CASSSSDRGHEKLFF. Complete variable domain (other parts from reference TRBV13 and TRBJ1-4): AAGVIQSPRHLIKEKRETATLKCYPIPRHDTVYWYQQGPGQDPQFLISFYEKMQSDKGSIPDRFSAQQFSDYHSELNMSSLELGDSALYFCASSSSDRGHEKLFFGSGTQLSVL.

CDR3 loop: CASSFKGLIAEAFF. The CDR3, as DNA: TGTGCCAGCAGTTTTAAAGGGTTGATAGCTGAAGCTTTCTTT. V and J are TRBV28 and TRBJ1-1; D not resolved. V was shortened by 3 bases and J by 6 bases, with 14 bases between the two germline ends. Germline V gene sequence: CDR1 MDHEN, CDR2 SYDVKM. The CDR3 length is 14 residues.

This rearrangement joins TRBV4-2 to TRBJ2-1, with 9 bases fitting TRBD2. V lost 0 bases to trimming and J lost 7 bases; unmatched junction nucleotides: 7. Germline V gene sequence: CDR1 LGHNA, CDR2 YNFKEQ. This CDR3 is built from 16 residues. The CDR3 sequence is CASSQEYGSGGNEQFF. CDR3 in DNA: TGTGCCAGCAGCCAAGAATATGGTAGCGGGGGTAATGAGCAGTTCTTC.

This chain connects TRBV9 to TRBJ2-1, with D perhaps matching TRBD2 (5 bases). The ends were cut back, 0 bases at V and 7 bases at J, with 11 bases in the middle. The CDR3 is 14 residues long. Germline loops: CDR1 SGDLS, CDR2 YYNGEE. This CDR3 is CASSVGGRPNEQFF. CDR3 nucleotide sequence: TGTGCCAGCAGCGTAGGAGGGCGCCCAAATGAGCAGTTCTTC.

The chain uses TRBV5-1 and TRBJ1-4; TRBD1 might be the D (5 bases). V gave up 3 bases and J gave up 4 bases, with 13 bases separating them. Per the germline V gene, CDR1 is SGHRS and CDR2 is YFSETQ. The CDR3 is made up of 15 amino acids. The CDR3 bases are TGCGCCAGCAGCTCCGAAGCAGGGTTTAATGAAAAACTGTTTTTT. This codes for CASSSEAGFNEKLFF.

This clone was detected a few times. This chain uses TRBV11-1 with TRBJ2-7; tentatively, D is TRBD1 or TRBD2 (5 bases each). Germline lookup yields CDR1 SGHAT and CDR2 FQDESV (reference sequence). V lost 5 bases and J 3 bases, leaving 14 bases between the germline ends. The CDR3 spans 14 residues. CDR3 sequence: CASSKARDLYEQYF. The CDR3 bases are TGTGCCAGCAGCAAAGCCCGGGACCTCTACGAGCAGTACTTC.

The chain joins TRBV11-2 to TRBJ1-1, with TRBD1 matching 8 bases. CDR1 and CDR2 (germline): SGHAT, FQNNGV. Trimming cost V 1 base and J 1 base; bases outside gene matches: 8. The CDR3 runs 17 residues. The CDR3 sequence: CASSLVRAGGPNTEAFF. CDR3 DNA: TGTGCCAGCAGCTTAGTAAGGGCAGGGGGCCCGAACACTGAAGCTTTCTTT.

The chain recombines TRBV29-1 with TRBJ2-7; a possible D gene is TRBD2 (6 bases). The CDR3 consists of 11 residues. CDR1 is SQVTM, CDR2 ANQGSEA, per germline. Trimming took off 6 bases at V and 2 bases at J, with 8 bases between the two ends. In DNA, the CDR3 is TGCAGCGTCGGAGGGGCCTACGAGCAGTACTTC. Protein: CSVGGAYEQYF.

The chain has TRBV7-6 and TRBJ1-6, with D perhaps matching TRBD1 (6 bases). Trimming cost V 1 base and J 7 bases, with 14 bases left between them. Germline CDR1 is SGHVS and CDR2 is FNYEAQ. The CDR3 spans 16 residues. The CDR3 is CASSLDRQGSNSPLHF. CDR3 sequence (DNA): TGTGCCAGCAGCTTAGATCGGCAGGGGAGCAATTCACCCCTCCACTTT.